This TCR beta chain was profiled in a study of OX40 agonist ivuxolimab in advanced cancers. Study details: All patients had ivuxolimab intravenously every 2 weeks at 0.01 to 10 mg/kg. Every patient in dose escalation had hepatocellular carcinoma, melanoma, renal cell or head and neck cancer. Subjects had a mean age of around 60 years, with a range of roughly 23 to 79; less than 90% were male. The study's findings and limits: At 0.1 to 3.0 mg/kg and by week 6, clonal expansion occurred in CD4+ and CD8+ blood T cells.

The CDR3 is 16 amino acids. V was pared by 5 bases and J by 3 bases, with 11 bases of the junction left unmatched. The germline CDR1 and CDR2 sequences are SGHAT and FQNNGV. Method: immunoSEQ multiplex PCR; TCRdb's copy keeps in-frame clones and lacks some. The table includes 40,000 or so clones, 80% to 95% detected once. A remark on this clone: Its cognate antigen is unknown.

This specimen was CD4+ or CD8+ T cells sorted from blood, taken in a trial of the OX40 agonist ivuxolimab. V gene TRBV11-2 combines with J gene TRBJ1-2, with TRBD1 identical over 8 bases. The clonotype comes from an adult with an advanced solid tumor such as melanoma, head and neck, liver or kidney cancer. CDR3 residues: CASSPRTGYGYYGYTF. CDR3 coding DNA: TGTGCCAGCAGCCCCCGGACAGGGTATGGGTACTATGGCTACACCTTC.